A selection of T cell receptor beta chains follows, all from one sample in a study of shared clonotypes between healthy human individuals. Repertoires were generated with immunoSEQ multiplex PCR, while TCRdb's copy carries only in-frame clones and drops some. In the table there are around 720,000 clones, 73% of which are singletons. Sample: memory CD4+ T cells sorted from blood. Receptors were obtained from a woman in her thirties in good health. CDR3s include the opening cysteine and the closing phenylalanine or tryptophan. The order of the fields is J gene, D gene, clone size, V gene, CDR3 DNA, CDR3 protein. The D gene is left open where the match is weak. Clone size is stated in some rows and not others, as once, few, many or a class when expanded.

J gene: TRBJ1-4
D gene: TRBD1
clone size: few
V gene: TRBV5-1
CDR3 DNA: TGCGCCAGCAGCTCGATCGGGACAGGGGGCGAAAAACTGTTTTTT
CDR3 protein: CASSSIGTGGEKLFF

J gene: TRBJ2-1
D gene: NA
clone size: NA
V gene: TRBV14
CDR3 DNA: TGTGCCAGCAGCCAAGTCTTGCGAATGTACAATGAGCAGTTCTTC
CDR3 protein: CASSQVLRMYNEQFF

J gene: TRBJ1-2
D gene: NA
clone size: NA
V gene: TRBV5-4
CDR3 DNA: TGTGCCAGCAGCTTGGTGGGAGGATTCAATGGCTACACCTTC
CDR3 protein: CASSLVGGFNGYTF

J gene: TRBJ2-1
D gene: TRBD2
clone size: NA
V gene: TRBV19
CDR3 DNA: TGTGCCAGTAGTATAACTAGCGGGGTTTACAATGAGCAGTTCTTC
CDR3 protein: CASSITSGVYNEQFF

J gene: TRBJ2-1
D gene: TRBD2
clone size: NA
V gene: TRBV29-1
CDR3 DNA: TGCAGCGGGGAGCGGGAGTCCTACAATGAGCAGTTCTTC
CDR3 protein: CSGERESYNEQFF

J gene: TRBJ2-7
D gene: NA
clone size: NA
V gene: TRBV20-1
CDR3 DNA: TGCAGTGCCACAGGAGCCTACGAGCAGTACTTC
CDR3 protein: CSATGAYEQYF

J gene: TRBJ2-1
D gene: NA
clone size: NA
V gene: TRBV29-1
CDR3 DNA: TGCAGCGTTGATAGTGGAAATGAGCAGTTCTTC
CDR3 protein: CSVDSGNEQFF

J gene: TRBJ1-2
D gene: TRBD1
clone size: NA
V gene: TRBV5-1
CDR3 DNA: TGCGCCAGCAGCCCGGATGACAGGGCGGGTGGCTACACCTTC
CDR3 protein: CASSPDDRAGGYTF

J gene: TRBJ2-7
D gene: NA
clone size: few
V gene: TRBV6-5
CDR3 DNA: TGTGCCAGCAGTTACGGCAGGATGAACGAGCAGTACTTC
CDR3 protein: CASSYGRMNEQYF

J gene: TRBJ1-5
D gene: NA
clone size: few
V gene: TRBV11-2
CDR3 DNA: TGTGCCAGCAGCTTGTGGCCTACCGATCAGCCCCAGCATTTT
CDR3 protein: CASSLWPTDQPQHF

J gene: TRBJ2-6
D gene: NA
clone size: NA
V gene: TRBV30
CDR3 DNA: TGTGCCTGGAGAGCGCAGATCTCTGGGGCCAACGTCCTGACTTTC
CDR3 protein: CAWRAQISGANVLTF

J gene: TRBJ2-2
D gene: NA
clone size: NA
V gene: TRBV6-6
CDR3 DNA: TGTGCCAGCGCTCCGAGGGAACGACACACCGGGGAGCTGTTTTTT
CDR3 protein: CASAPRERHTGELFF

J gene: TRBJ1-3
D gene: TRBD1
clone size: NA
V gene: TRBV19
CDR3 DNA: TGTGCCAGTAGTATCGGGGACAGACCCTCTGGAAACACCATATATTTT
CDR3 protein: CASSIGDRPSGNTIYF

J gene: TRBJ1-1
D gene: NA
clone size: NA
V gene: TRBV29-1
CDR3 DNA: TGCAGCGTTGAAGACGGTAGAATGAACACTGAAGCTTTCTTT
CDR3 protein: CSVEDGRMNTEAFF

J gene: TRBJ1-3
D gene: TRBD1
clone size: few
V gene: TRBV14
CDR3 DNA: TGTGCCAGCAGCCAAGTACAGGGGGCTTCTGGAAACACCATATATTTT
CDR3 protein: CASSQVQGASGNTIYF

J gene: TRBJ2-2
D gene: NA
clone size: NA
V gene: TRBV27
CDR3 DNA: TGTGCCAGCAGTTCTGGGCTAGACACCGGGGAGCTGTTTTTT
CDR3 protein: CASSSGLDTGELFF

J gene: TRBJ2-4
D gene: NA
clone size: NA
V gene: TRBV4-1
CDR3 DNA: TGCGCCAGCAGCCAAGTCTCCACTTCCAAAAACATTCAGTACTTC
CDR3 protein: CASSQVSTSKNIQYF

J gene: TRBJ2-7
D gene: TRBD1
clone size: NA
V gene: TRBV7-9
CDR3 DNA: TGTGCCAGCAGCTTAGCTCCGGGACAGGGGACATCCTACGAGCAGTACTTC
CDR3 protein: CASSLAPGQGTSYEQYF

J gene: TRBJ2-1
D gene: TRBD2
clone size: NA
V gene: TRBV25-1
CDR3 DNA: TGTGCCAGCAGTGGACGACTAGCGGGAGTGTATGAGCAGTTCTTC
CDR3 protein: CASSGRLAGVYEQFF

J gene: TRBJ2-7
D gene: NA
clone size: NA
V gene: TRBV6-5
CDR3 DNA: TGTGCCAGCAGGGGGACCTCCTACGAGCAGTACTTC
CDR3 protein: CASRGTSYEQYF

J gene: TRBJ1-1
D gene: NA
clone size: few
V gene: TRBV5-4
CDR3 DNA: TGTGCCAGCAGTCCGCGGCCAGAGAACACTGAAGCTTTCTTT
CDR3 protein: CASSPRPENTEAFF

J gene: TRBJ2-7
D gene: NA
clone size: NA
V gene: TRBV5-1
CDR3 DNA: TGCGCCAGCAGCTTGGAGGTGACACACGAGCAGTACTTC
CDR3 protein: CASSLEVTHEQYF

J gene: TRBJ1-4
D gene: NA
clone size: NA
V gene: TRBV10-2
CDR3 DNA: TGCGCCAGCAGTGAGTCGGGACTAACTAATGAAAAACTGTTTTTT
CDR3 protein: CASSESGLTNEKLFF

J gene: TRBJ2-7
D gene: TRBD2
clone size: once
V gene: TRBV29-1
CDR3 DNA: TGCAGCGCTTCTGGACTAGCGGGCTCCGAGCAGTACTTC
CDR3 protein: CSASGLAGSEQYF

J gene: TRBJ2-3
D gene: TRBD2
clone size: NA
V gene: TRBV9
CDR3 DNA: TGTGCCAGCAGCGTGGGAACTCCGGGACTAGCTGGCACAGATACGCAGTATTTT
CDR3 protein: CASSVGTPGLAGTDTQYF

J gene: TRBJ2-2
D gene: NA
clone size: NA
V gene: TRBV19
CDR3 DNA: TGTGCCAGTAGTACCAGGGTAACGAACACCGGGGAGCTGTTTTTT
CDR3 protein: CASSTRVTNTGELFF

J gene: TRBJ2-7
D gene: NA
clone size: NA
V gene: TRBV20-1
CDR3 DNA: TGCAGTGCCAGCTTTGAGTACGAGCAGTACTTC
CDR3 protein: CSASFEYEQYF

J gene: TRBJ2-7
D gene: TRBD1
clone size: NA
V gene: TRBV25-1
CDR3 DNA: TGTGCCAGCAGCTTTCGCCAGGGGGTCTCCTACGAGCAGTACTTC
CDR3 protein: CASSFRQGVSYEQYF

J gene: TRBJ1-1
D gene: NA
clone size: NA
V gene: TRBV7-8
CDR3 DNA: TGTGCCAGCCAAACACAGGGTAACACTGAAGCTTTCTTT
CDR3 protein: CASQTQGNTEAFF

J gene: TRBJ2-7
D gene: TRBD1
clone size: many
V gene: TRBV28
CDR3 DNA: TGTGCCAGCAGCCTCACCGGGACAGTTGACTACGAGCAGTACTTC
CDR3 protein: CASSLTGTVDYEQYF

J gene: TRBJ1-5
D gene: NA
clone size: NA
V gene: TRBV28
CDR3 DNA: TGTGCCAGCAGCCGGGGTAGTAGCAATCAGCCCCAGCATTTT
CDR3 protein: CASSRGSSNQPQHF

J gene: TRBJ2-7
D gene: TRBD2
clone size: NA
V gene: TRBV7-9
CDR3 DNA: TGTGCCAGCAGCATGACTAGCGGGAGACTTAGGTACGAGCAGTACTTC
CDR3 protein: CASSMTSGRLRYEQYF

J gene: TRBJ2-2
D gene: NA
clone size: NA
V gene: TRBV6-6
CDR3 DNA: TGTGCCAGCACCCGGACAGCTACGAACACCGGGGAGCTGTTTTTT
CDR3 protein: CASTRTATNTGELFF

J gene: TRBJ2-6
D gene: NA
clone size: many
V gene: TRBV27
CDR3 DNA: TGTGCCAGCAGTTACCGACAGGTATCGTTTTCTGGGGCCAACGTCCTGACTTTC
CDR3 protein: CASSYRQVSFSGANVLTF

J gene: TRBJ1-5
D gene: NA
clone size: NA
V gene: TRBV10-3
CDR3 DNA: TGTGCCATCAGTGAGTCTTGGAATCAGCCCCAGCATTTT
CDR3 protein: CAISESWNQPQHF

J gene: TRBJ1-2
D gene: TRBD1
clone size: NA
V gene: TRBV5-1
CDR3 DNA: TGCGCCAGCAGCTTAAGGACAGGGACCTATGGCTACACCTTC
CDR3 protein: CASSLRTGTYGYTF

J gene: TRBJ2-5
D gene: TRBD1
clone size: NA
V gene: TRBV2
CDR3 DNA: TGTGCCAGCAGTGACCAGGGACAGCCGTCCGAGACCCAGTACTTC
CDR3 protein: CASSDQGQPSETQYF

J gene: TRBJ1-2
D gene: NA
clone size: NA
V gene: TRBV30
CDR3 DNA: TGTGCCTGGAGTGTAACCGGTGGCTACACCTTC
CDR3 protein: CAWSVTGGYTF

J gene: TRBJ2-3
D gene: TRBD2
clone size: once
V gene: TRBV15
CDR3 DNA: TGTGCCACCAGCAGAGATTTAGCGGGAGCAACAGATACGCAGTATTTT
CDR3 protein: CATSRDLAGATDTQYF

J gene: TRBJ2-5
D gene: NA
clone size: NA
V gene: TRBV7-2
CDR3 DNA: TGTGCCAGCAGCTTAGTAGGGGGGGTAGAGACCCAGTACTTC
CDR3 protein: CASSLVGGVETQYF

J gene: TRBJ2-7
D gene: NA
clone size: NA
V gene: TRBV13
CDR3 DNA: TGTGCCAGCAGCTTTGGAGCGGGCCGAGCCTACGAGCAGTACTTC
CDR3 protein: CASSFGAGRAYEQYF

J gene: TRBJ1-5
D gene: TRBD1
clone size: NA
V gene: TRBV6-5
CDR3 DNA: TGTGCCAGCAGTTACTCGGACAGGGTCGATCAGCCCCAGCATTTT
CDR3 protein: CASSYSDRVDQPQHF

J gene: TRBJ1-1
D gene: NA
clone size: NA
V gene: TRBV5-4
CDR3 DNA: TGTGCCAGCAGCTTGGGGGCCAGAAACACTGAAGCTTTCTTT
CDR3 protein: CASSLGARNTEAFF

J gene: TRBJ2-7
D gene: TRBD2
clone size: few
V gene: TRBV7-8
CDR3 DNA: TGTGCCAGCAGCCCACCCGGGACTAGGATCTCCTACGAGCAGTACTTC
CDR3 protein: CASSPPGTRISYEQYF

J gene: TRBJ2-1
D gene: TRBD2
clone size: few
V gene: TRBV2
CDR3 DNA: TGTGCCAGCACCAGCCGGGCGGGAGGGCCGAATGAGCAGTTCTTC
CDR3 protein: CASTSRAGGPNEQFF

J gene: TRBJ2-1
D gene: TRBD2
clone size: NA
V gene: TRBV28
CDR3 DNA: TGTGCCAGCATAACACGGGGACTAGCGGGGCACAATGAGCAGTTCTTC
CDR3 protein: CASITRGLAGHNEQFF

J gene: TRBJ2-7
D gene: TRBD2
clone size: few
V gene: TRBV5-6
CDR3 DNA: TGTGCCAGCAGCTTCCGCAGCGGGAGCTTCCCCTACGAGCAGTACTTC
CDR3 protein: CASSFRSGSFPYEQYF

J gene: TRBJ2-7
D gene: NA
clone size: NA
V gene: TRBV7-2
CDR3 DNA: TGTGCCAGCAGCTTGCGGGAAGACGGCGAGCAGTACTTC
CDR3 protein: CASSLREDGEQYF

J gene: TRBJ2-1
D gene: TRBD1
clone size: NA
V gene: TRBV5-1
CDR3 DNA: TGCGCCAGCAGCCGACAGGGCTCCTACAATGAGCAGTTCTTC
CDR3 protein: CASSRQGSYNEQFF

J gene: TRBJ1-5
D gene: TRBD1
clone size: NA
V gene: TRBV25-1
CDR3 DNA: TGTGCCAGCAGAGCTGACAGGGGAGGTCAGCCCCAGCATTTT
CDR3 protein: CASRADRGGQPQHF

J gene: TRBJ2-7
D gene: NA
clone size: NA
V gene: TRBV11-2
CDR3 DNA: TGTGCCAGCAGCTTAGTCCCTCTGGGCTTAAACTCCTACGAGCAGTACTTC
CDR3 protein: CASSLVPLGLNSYEQYF

J gene: TRBJ1-2
D gene: NA
clone size: few
V gene: TRBV5-1
CDR3 DNA: TGCGCCAGCAGCGATTACAGGAATGGCTACACCTTC
CDR3 protein: CASSDYRNGYTF

J gene: TRBJ1-3
D gene: NA
clone size: NA
V gene: TRBV20-1
CDR3 DNA: TGCAGTGTCACCCAGGGAAACACCATATATTTT
CDR3 protein: CSVTQGNTIYF

J gene: TRBJ2-7
D gene: TRBD2
clone size: few
V gene: TRBV7-2
CDR3 DNA: TGTGCCAGCACCCCTAGGGTCGGGACTAGGGATTACGAGCAGTACTTC
CDR3 protein: CASTPRVGTRDYEQYF

J gene: TRBJ2-3
D gene: NA
clone size: NA
V gene: TRBV28
CDR3 DNA: TGTGCCAGCAGTCTCCTTATTAAGTTCTACACAGATACGCAGTATTTT
CDR3 protein: CASSLLIKFYTDTQYF

J gene: TRBJ2-1
D gene: TRBD2
clone size: few
V gene: TRBV5-1
CDR3 DNA: TGCGCCAGCAGCTACTTAAGCGGGGCCTCCTACAATGAGCAGTTCTTC
CDR3 protein: CASSYLSGASYNEQFF

J gene: TRBJ2-5
D gene: TRBD2
clone size: NA
V gene: TRBV7-6
CDR3 DNA: TGTGCCAGCAGCTTAGAGGCGGGAGGGCCTTCACCCCCCGTGACCCAGTACTTC
CDR3 protein: CASSLEAGGPSPPVTQYF

J gene: TRBJ2-5
D gene: TRBD1
clone size: NA
V gene: TRBV6-1
CDR3 DNA: TGTGCCAGCAGACCGGGACAGGGGGGAACCCAGTACTTC
CDR3 protein: CASRPGQGGTQYF

J gene: TRBJ1-2
D gene: NA
clone size: NA
V gene: TRBV27
CDR3 DNA: TGTGCCAGTCGGGAACTAAGGTTCGGAAACTATGGCTACACCTTC
CDR3 protein: CASRELRFGNYGYTF

J gene: TRBJ1-2
D gene: NA
clone size: NA
V gene: TRBV15
CDR3 DNA: TGTGCCACCAGCAGAGATTGGGGGTTGGATGGCTACACCTTC
CDR3 protein: CATSRDWGLDGYTF